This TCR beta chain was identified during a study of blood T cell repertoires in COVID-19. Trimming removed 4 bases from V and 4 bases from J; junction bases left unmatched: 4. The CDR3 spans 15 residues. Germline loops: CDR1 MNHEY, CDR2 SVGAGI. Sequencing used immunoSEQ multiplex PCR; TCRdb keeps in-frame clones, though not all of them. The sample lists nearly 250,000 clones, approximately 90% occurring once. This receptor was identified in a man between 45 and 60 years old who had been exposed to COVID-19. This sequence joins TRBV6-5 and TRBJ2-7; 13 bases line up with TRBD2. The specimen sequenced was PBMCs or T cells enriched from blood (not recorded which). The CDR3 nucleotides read TGTGCCAGCAGTTGGACTAGCGGGGGAGAATACGAGCAGTACTTC. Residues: CASSWTSGGEYEQYF.